One T cell receptor beta chain is described in this entry. The specificity of this receptor is unknown. Qualities for individual bases were not recorded, and no much larger clone is one base off. The sample is drawn from a study of CD8 T cells in ankylosing spondylitis (dated by TCRdb to the late 2010s). Concerning the study at large: The study set out to find disease-linked TCR variants by profiling T cell receptor beta repertoires in ankylosing spondylitis patients and healthy donors. In total, the full study cohort was made up of roughly 110 healthy donors and more than 20 ankylosing spondylitis patients. Samples of peripheral blood were taken, and for ankylosing spondylitis patients, synovial fluid was collected as well.

Here is what the overall study found, with its caveats: According to the report, matched synovial fluid samples from ankylosing spondylitis patients were significantly enriched for the disease-linked clones. Some motif variants had previously been reported in the synovial fluid and blood of reactive arthritis patients, which suggests shared mechanisms of disease initiation. A CD8+ phenotype was shown by the disease-linked clones, which were found at relatively low frequencies in peripheral blood. A TCR beta motif made up of eight highly homologous amino acid variants appeared to be characteristic of blood from ankylosing spondylitis patients.

Data came from an Illumina HiSeq 2500. Quantitative 5'-RACE with molecular barcodes was used to prepare TCR beta libraries. On the authors' methods: Disease-linked TCR variants were identified with a new computational method built on a probabilistic model of VDJ rearrangement. TCRdb reprocessing: public reads trimmed at Q25 with fastp, clones called with MiXCR, in-frame beta chains kept. Rows matching on CDR3 protein sequence are summarized as one entry with the most common DNA and genes. Here the V and J calls rest on TCRdb's processing, not on the authors' analysis. Counted in this sample were around 340,000 distinct CDR3 sequences; roughly 20% of them appeared once. Of the sample, around 13% is held by the ten largest clones. The receptor was derived from a male donor with ankylosing spondylitis or in good health (not recorded which). Sequences were obtained from blood, either unsorted or a sorted T cell fraction (not recorded which).

The CDR3 protein is CASSPGGHVSYEQYF. The DNA sequence reads TGTGCCAGCAGCCCGGGGGGCCATGTGTCCTACGAGCAGTACTTC. Here the chain combines TRBV5-5 and TRBJ2-7; the best D guess is TRBD2, with 7 bases matching. The germline V gene (reference sequence) gives CDR1 as SGHKS and CDR2 as YYEKEE. Cut back by 4 bases and 1 base, the V and J ends lie 15 bases apart. The CDR3 has 15 amino acids, counting the end cysteine and phenylalanine. Only the CDR3 portion is preserved as DNA: 45 bases, with reading frame beginning at the first base.